The source of this T cell receptor beta chain is a study of CD8 T cells in ankylosing spondylitis. Whole-study findings and limits: Several highly homologous variants formed a TCR beta motif that appeared characteristic of ankylosing spondylitis blood.

TCRdb fed the 5' RACE reads into MiXCR, producing one record per CDR3 protein. The table includes 200,000 to 250,000 distinct CDR3 sequences, roughly 6.6% detected once. This clonotype was counted ten times or more. What it binds is unknown. This CDR3 is built from 13 residues. V shed 2 bases and J shed 10 bases, with 13 bases lying between them. CDR1 is SGHDT, CDR2 YYEEEE, per germline. The genes are TRBV5-6 and TRBJ2-1; D remains unclear. The sequenced material came from blood, either unsorted or a sorted T cell fraction (not recorded which). This TCR came from a male donor with ankylosing spondylitis. This CDR3 reads CASSLLMAEEQFF. Written as DNA, the CDR3 is TGTGCCAGCAGCTTACTTATGGCGGAAGAGCAGTTCTTC. The variable domain in full, with the rest retrieved from reference TRBV5-6 and TRBJ2-1, is DAGVTQSPTHLIKTRGQQVTLRCSPKSGHDTVSWYQQALGQGPQFIFQYYEEEERQRGNFPDRFSGHQFPNYSSELNVNALLLGDSALYLCASSLLMAEEQFFGPGTRLTVL.